These 24 T cell receptor beta chains were sequenced from one sample in a study of OX40 agonist ivuxolimab in advanced cancers. Sequencing used immunoSEQ multiplex PCR; TCRdb keeps in-frame clones, though not all of them. The sample shows over 85,000 clones, about nine tenths of them seen only once. Material: CD4+ or CD8+ T cells sorted from blood, obtained in a trial of the OX40 agonist ivuxolimab. The receptors come from an adult with an advanced solid tumor such as melanoma, head and neck, liver or kidney cancer.

The chain joins TRBV19 to TRBJ2-3; 11 bases match TRBD2. The ends lost 8 bases at V and 2 bases at J; junction bases unmatched: 3. There are 14 residues in the CDR3. In germline, CDR1 is LNHDA, CDR2 SQIVND (reference sequence). CDR3 sequence reads: CASRTSGYTDTQYF. The CDR3 DNA is TGTGCCAGTCGGACTAGCGGGTACACAGATACGCAGTATTTT. Full variable domain (outside the CDR3, taken from reference TRBV19 and TRBJ2-3): DGGITQSPKYLFRKEGQNVTLSCEQNLNHDAMYWYRQDPGQGLRLIYYSQIVNDFQKGDIAEGYSVSREKKESFPLTVTSAQKNPTAFYLCASRTSGYTDTQYFGPGTRLTVL.

V and J are TRBV19 and TRBJ1-5; D call uncertain. The germline CDR1 and CDR2 sequences are LNHDA and SQIVND (reference sequence). This CDR3 spans 15 amino acids. V was cut by 0 bases and J by 5 bases, with 11 bases left in between. The CDR3 DNA sequence: TGTGCCAGTAGTATAGATTGGAGTATCGATCAGCCCCAGCATTTT. Amino acid sequence: CASSIDWSIDQPQHF.

The chain combines TRBV30 with TRBJ2-7; 7 nucleotides agree with TRBD2. The CDR3 sequence is 14 residues long. With V trimmed by 3 bases and J by 2 bases, 7 bases remained unmatched. CDR1 GTSNPN and CDR2 SVGIG come from the germline V gene (reference sequence). The CDR3 nucleotides are TGTGCCTGGAGGGCCAGCGGGGCCGCCTACGAGCAGTACTTC. The encoded protein is CAWRASGAAYEQYF.

The chain is built from TRBV10-2 and TRBJ1-1; 7 nucleotides line up with TRBD1. Germline V gene sequence: CDR1 WSHSY, CDR2 SAAADI. The length of the CDR3 is 13 residues. J gave up 5 bases and V 6 bases, and 6 bases lay outside the gene matches. This chain's CDR3 is CASRGDSSTEAFF. CDR3 in DNA: TGCGCCAGCAGGGGGGACAGCAGTACTGAAGCTTTCTTT.

The chain joins TRBV9 to TRBJ1-4, with D uncertain. The CDR3 runs to 15 residues. Germline CDR1 and CDR2: SGDLS and YYNGEE. V shed 3 bases and J shed 3 bases, with 12 bases lying between them. CDR3 protein: CASSESGKANEKLFF. CDR3 nucleotide sequence: TGTGCCAGCAGCGAGTCGGGGAAGGCTAATGAAAAACTGTTTTTT.

The CDR3 loop is CATREPGTSGYNEQFF. The CDR3 DNA sequence: TGTGCCACCAGAGAACCCGGGACTAGCGGCTACAATGAGCAGTTCTTC. The chain employs TRBV15 and TRBJ2-1; 11 bases are a match to TRBD2. Per the germline V gene, CDR1 is LNHNV and CDR2 is YYDKDF (reference sequence). V lost 6 bases, J lost 3 bases, and 7 bases stayed unmatched. This CDR3 is 16 amino acids long.

For the CDR3, the DNA is TGCGCCAGCAGTGAGTCGATTCGATGGGGCAATCAGCCCCAGCATTTT. This translates into CASSESIRWGNQPQHF. V and J are TRBV10-2 and TRBJ1-5; D is unclear. The CDR3 is 16 residues long. The germline V and J ends were trimmed by 0 bases and 2 bases, with 11 bases remaining between them. Germline V gene sequence: CDR1 WSHSY, CDR2 SAAADI.

The chain uses TRBV4-3 and TRBJ1-1, with D maybe TRBD1 (5 bases). Germline CDR1 reads LGHNA; CDR2 reads YSLEER. The CDR3 extends over 14 amino acids. Trimming stripped 1 base from V and 5 bases from J, with 11 bases between. The CDR3: CASSQARRGTEAFF. The CDR3 DNA reads as TGCGCCAGCAGCCAAGCCCGGCGGGGGACTGAAGCTTTCTTT.

This sequence joins TRBV5-1 and TRBJ1-1; 7 bases match TRBD1. The CDR3 contains 16 residues. The V gene end was trimmed by 1 base and the J gene end by 0 bases; junction bases not matched to a gene: 6. The germline CDR1 and CDR2 sequences are SGHRS and YFSETQ. The CDR3 protein is CASSLRTGVMNTEAFF. The CDR3 DNA is TGCGCCAGCAGCTTGAGGACAGGTGTCATGAACACTGAAGCTTTCTTT.

The chain links TRBV18 to TRBJ1-6; D is undetermined. Looked up from germline, CDR1 is KGHSH and CDR2 is LQKENI. V was cut by 3 bases and J by 4 bases, with 10 bases left in between. The length of the CDR3 is 15 residues. The chain's CDR3 is CASSPTDTYNSPLHF. The CDR3 nucleotides are TGTGCCAGCTCACCTACAGATACATATAATTCACCCCTCCACTTT.

This clone qualifies as medium-sized. This chain connects TRBV5-6 to TRBJ1-2; TRBD1 might be the D (5 bases). CDR3 length: 15 amino acids. CDR1 SGHDT and CDR2 YYEEEE come from the germline V gene. Trimming cost V 0 bases and J 0 bases, with 9 bases left between them. CDR3 amino acids: CASSLVPGANYGYTF. The CDR3 DNA follows: TGTGCCAGCAGCTTGGTTCCGGGGGCTAACTATGGCTACACCTTC.

The CDR3 sequence: CAWSVRQGWNEKLFF. CDR3 coding DNA: TGTGCCTGGAGTGTACGTCAGGGGTGGAATGAAAAACTGTTTTTT. V usage is TRBV30 and J usage is TRBJ1-4; possible D gene TRBD1, 6 bases. Per germline, CDR1 GTSNPN and CDR2 SVGIG (reference sequence). The ends were cut back, 0 bases at V and 5 bases at J, with 13 bases in the middle. The CDR3 contains 15 residues.

The chain uses TRBV9 and TRBJ1-1, with D uncertain. This CDR3 spans 16 amino acids. The germline gives CDR1 SGDLS, CDR2 YYNGEE. V was shortened by 2 bases and J by 2 bases, with 16 bases between the two germline ends. The CDR3 bases are TGTGCCAGCAGCGTTCCCTCGAATGGGAGAAACACTGAAGCTTTCTTT. It specifies CASSVPSNGRNTEAFF. The whole variable domain, filled in from reference TRBV9 and TRBJ1-1, reads DSGVTQTPKHLITATGQRVTLRCSPRSGDLSVYWYQQSLDQGLQFLIQYYNGEERAKGNILERFSAQQFPDLHSELNLSSLELGDSALYFCASSVPSNGRNTEAFFGQGTRLTVV.

The chain has TRBV5-6 and TRBJ2-5; 8 bases match TRBD2. Germline V CDR1 and CDR2: SGHDT, YYEEEE. The CDR3 totals 17 residues. Unmatched junction bases numbered 10, after V lost 1 base and J lost 2 bases. The CDR3 loop reads CASSLTGRGDRQETQYF. The DNA for the CDR3 is TGTGCCAGCAGCTTGACGGGGCGGGGGGACCGGCAAGAGACCCAGTACTTC. Based on the CDR3 plus reference TRBV5-6 and TRBJ2-5, the full variable domain is DAGVTQSPTHLIKTRGQQVTLRCSPKSGHDTVSWYQQALGQGPQFIFQYYEEEERQRGNFPDRFSGHQFPNYSSELNVNALLLGDSALYLCASSLTGRGDRQETQYFGPGTRLLVL.

The chain carries TRBV11-3 and TRBJ2-1; D gene unclear. Germline loops: CDR1 SGHNT, CDR2 YENEEA. V was trimmed by 1 base and J by 9 bases, leaving 10 bases between them. The CDR3 totals 13 residues. CDR3 nucleotide sequence: TGTGCCAGCAGCTTAGGGACCACCACTGAGCAGTTCTTC. Its translation: CASSLGTTTEQFF.

The rearrangement joins TRBV7-2 to TRBJ2-1; TRBD1 matches at 9 bases. J gave up 9 bases and V 3 bases, and 9 bases lay outside the gene matches. CDR3 size: 15 residues. Germline assignment: CDR1 SGHTA and CDR2 FQGNSA. CDR3 coding DNA: TGTGCCAGCAGCTTGGTGAGGACAGGGGTTAGTGAGCAGTTCTTC. Translation: CASSLVRTGVSEQFF.

This clone is a singleton in its sample. The chain has TRBV16 and TRBJ2-1, with TRBD1 matching 11 bases. Trimming removed 4 bases from V and 9 bases from J; junction bases left unmatched: 11. Germline-derived CDR1 and CDR2 are KGHSY and FQNENV. The CDR3 contains 16 residues. The CDR3 sequence is CASSPSIGDRGSEQFF. Here the CDR3 DNA reads TGTGCCAGCAGCCCCTCAATCGGGGACAGGGGGTCTGAGCAGTTCTTC.

V usage is TRBV7-2 and J usage is TRBJ1-2; no reliable D call. V lost 3 bases and J 4 bases, leaving 9 bases between the germline ends. Germline CDR1 SGHTA, CDR2 FQGNSA. The CDR3 consists of 13 residues. The CDR3 DNA reads as TGTGCCAGCAGCTTCGGCCGGACCTATGGCTACACCTTC. Its translation is CASSFGRTYGYTF. The variable domain in full, with the rest retrieved from reference TRBV7-2 and TRBJ1-2, is GAGVSQSPSNKVTEKGKDVELRCDPISGHTALYWYRQSLGQGLEFLIYFQGNSAPDKSGLPSDRFSAERTGGSVSTLTIQRTQQEDSAVYLCASSFGRTYGYTFGSGTRLTVV.

The chain joins TRBV6-5 to TRBJ2-2; no reliable D call. V was cut by 6 bases and J by 6 bases, with 5 bases left in between. There are 11 residues in the CDR3. CDR1 MNHEY and CDR2 SVGAGI come from the germline V gene. This CDR3 is CASRRSGELFF. CDR3 DNA sequence: TGTGCCAGCAGGAGGTCCGGGGAGCTGTTTTTT.

The chain recombines TRBV6-6 with TRBJ1-5, with a possible D match to TRBD1 (5 bases). The germline gives CDR1 MNHNY, CDR2 SVGAGI (reference sequence). Trimming removed 6 bases at V and 2 bases at J, with 11 bases between. The CDR3 covers 14 residues. The DNA for the CDR3 is TGTGCCAGCAGCCCTTTAGGGGGCAATCAGCCCCAGCATTTT. It is translated as CASSPLGGNQPQHF.

This clone showed up just a few times. The rearrangement uses TRBV9 and TRBJ2-7, with no clear D. Trimming removed 3 bases from V and 0 bases from J, with 10 bases in between. Germline CDR1 and CDR2: SGDLS and YYNGEE. The CDR3 loop spans 14 amino acids. CDR3 protein: CASSALLSSYEQYF. The CDR3, as DNA: TGTGCCAGCAGCGCCCTTCTTAGCTCCTACGAGCAGTACTTC.

This CDR3 is CASSLSPTVGAFF. DNA for the CDR3: TGCGCCAGCAGCCTGTCTCCCACAGTGGGAGCTTTCTTT. The V gene is TRBV5-1, the J gene TRBJ1-1; no clear D gene. The germline V gene encodes CDR1 SGHRS and CDR2 YFSETQ. Trimming stripped 4 bases from V and 10 bases from J, with 17 bases between. CDR3 length equals 13 residues.

The genes are TRBV11-2 and TRBJ2-1; D is undetermined. Per the germline V gene, CDR1 is SGHAT and CDR2 is FQNNGV. The CDR3 loop spans 12 amino acids. Between the trimmed V and J ends, which lost 6 bases and 11 bases, there was a span of 14 bases. The CDR3 is CASSEDPAKQFF. CDR3 sequence (DNA): TGTGCCAGCAGTGAGGACCCAGCGAAGCAGTTCTTC.

V gene TRBV10-3 combines with J gene TRBJ2-7; D possibly corresponds to TRBD2 (5 bases). V gave up 8 bases and J gave up 3 bases, with 20 bases separating them. Germline V gene lookup returns CDR1 ENHRY and CDR2 SYGVKD. The CDR3 length is 15 residues. CDR3 nucleotide sequence: TGTGCCATCGGAGAGGCGCTTCAGGAGGTCTACGAGCAGTACTTC. Its protein is CAIGEALQEVYEQYF.